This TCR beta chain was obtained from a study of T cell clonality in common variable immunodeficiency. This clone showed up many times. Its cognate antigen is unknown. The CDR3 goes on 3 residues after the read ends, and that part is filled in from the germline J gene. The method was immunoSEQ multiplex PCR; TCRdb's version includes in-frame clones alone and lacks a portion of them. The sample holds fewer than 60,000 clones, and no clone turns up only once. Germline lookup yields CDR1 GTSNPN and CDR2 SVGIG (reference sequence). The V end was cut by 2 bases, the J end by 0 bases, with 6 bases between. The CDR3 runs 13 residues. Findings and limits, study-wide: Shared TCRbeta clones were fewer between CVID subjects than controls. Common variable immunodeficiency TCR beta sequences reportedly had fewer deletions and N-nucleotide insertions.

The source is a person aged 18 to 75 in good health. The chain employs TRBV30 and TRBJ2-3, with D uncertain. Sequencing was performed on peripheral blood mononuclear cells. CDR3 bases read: TGTGCCTGGAGTCGGTTAAGCACAGATACG. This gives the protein CAWSRLSTDT. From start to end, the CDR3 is CAWSRLSTDTQYF.